A selection of T cell receptor beta chains follows, all from one sample in a study of blood T cell repertoires in COVID-19. The assay was immunoSEQ multiplex PCR, and TCRdb's table has in-frame clones only and misses some. The data hold approximately 300,000 clones, with about 82% observed a single time. Sequences were obtained from peripheral blood. The receptors shown here come from a woman aged 45 to 65 with acute or convalescent COVID-19. Both conserved end residues are part of each CDR3. The order of the fields is CDR3 DNA, CDR3 protein, clone size, D gene, V gene, J gene. The D gene is left open where the match is weak. Clone sizes are given selectively: once, few, many, or a class where the clone is expanded.

TGCAGCGTCCGAGGGGGGAACACTGAAGCTTTCTTT,CSVRGGNTEAFF,-,-,TRBV29-1,TRBJ1-1
TGCAGCGCCGCGACAGGCTCTACCCTCACTGAAGCTTTCTTT,CSAATGSTLTEAFF,-,-,TRBV29-1,TRBJ1-1
TGCGCCAGCAGCCAACAGGCCGCTGGCTATGGCTACACCTTC,CASSQQAAGYGYTF,-,-,TRBV4-1,TRBJ1-2
TGCGCCAGCAGCTTGGGACTAGCTGTACAAGAGACCCAGTACTTC,CASSLGLAVQETQYF,once,TRBD2,TRBV5-1,TRBJ2-5
TGCGCCAGCAGCTTACAGGGAAACTATGGCTACACCTTC,CASSLQGNYGYTF,-,-,TRBV5-1,TRBJ1-2
TGTGCCATCGCGGCTAGCGGGGACAGGGGGGAGCTGTTTTTT,CAIAASGDRGELFF,-,-,TRBV10-3,TRBJ2-2
TGTGCCAGCAGCCCTACAGGAATGAACACTGAAGCTTTCTTT,CASSPTGMNTEAFF,-,-,TRBV7-6,TRBJ1-1
TGTGCCAGCTGGATGACAGGGGATACGAGGGGCTACACCTTC,CASWMTGDTRGYTF,once,TRBD1,TRBV6-6,TRBJ1-2
TGTGCCAGCAGTCTTCTAGCGGGAGGGGGAAGAACAGATACGCAGTATTTT,CASSLLAGGGRTDTQYF,-,TRBD2,TRBV6-6,TRBJ2-3
TGCAGCGTTGTGGGGGGAGCGGCTAGCTCCTACAATGAGCAGTTCTTC,CSVVGGAASSYNEQFF,once,-,TRBV29-1,TRBJ2-1
TGTGCCAGCGGGGACAGGGCTGCTGAGACCCAGTACTTC,CASGDRAAETQYF,-,TRBD1,TRBV6-5,TRBJ2-5
TGCGCCAGCAGCTTGGGTCCTAGCGGACAAGAGACCCAGTACTTC,CASSLGPSGQETQYF,-,TRBD2,TRBV5-1,TRBJ2-5
TGTGCCACCAGCACCCGACCGACAGCCTACGAGCAGTACTTC,CATSTRPTAYEQYF,once,-,TRBV15,TRBJ2-7
TGTGCCAGCAGTTTACCCCATAGACTAGCGGGAGCCCACGAGCAGTACTTC,CASSLPHRLAGAHEQYF,-,TRBD2,TRBV28,TRBJ2-7
TGCGCCAGCAGCTTGGGGACTAGTCCCTACGAGCAGTACTTC,CASSLGTSPYEQYF,-,TRBD2,TRBV5-1,TRBJ2-7
TGTGCCAGCAGTTCCAGGGAGGGCACCGGGGAGCTGTTTTTT,CASSSREGTGELFF,-,TRBD2,TRBV6-4,TRBJ2-2
TGCGCCAGCAGCTTGGGTTTCGGGACAGGGGGCTTGAGCGAGCAGTACTTC,CASSLGFGTGGLSEQYF,-,TRBD1,TRBV5-1,TRBJ2-7
TGTGCCAGCCGCTGGGACAGGGACTCTGGAAACACCATATATTTT,CASRWDRDSGNTIYF,-,TRBD1,TRBV6-6,TRBJ1-3
TGTGCCAGCAGCTTAGTTCTAGCGGGAGGGGCAGATACGCAGTATTTT,CASSLVLAGGADTQYF,-,TRBD2,TRBV7-9,TRBJ2-3
TGTGCCAGCAGCCAGGGGAAGAGCAATCAGCCCCAGCATTTT,CASSQGKSNQPQHF,-,-,TRBV6-6,TRBJ1-5
TGCAGCCTTGTAGACAATGAGCAGTTCTTC,CSLVDNEQFF,once,-,TRBV29-1,TRBJ2-1
TGTGCCAGCGGCGGTTGGGACAGGGGATTGAGGACCCAGTACTTC,CASGGWDRGLRTQYF,-,TRBD1,TRBV11-2,TRBJ2-5
TGTGCCAGCAGTTCCGGGACAGGGAGAGAAAAACTGTTTTTT,CASSSGTGREKLFF,-,TRBD1,TRBV28,TRBJ1-4
TGTGCCAGCAGTTTTAGCGGGGGACCATACAATGAGCAGTTCTTC,CASSFSGGPYNEQFF,-,TRBD2,TRBV27,TRBJ2-1
TGTGCCAGTAGAACAGGGCGGACTGAAGCTTTCTTT,CASRTGRTEAFF,-,-,TRBV19,TRBJ1-1
TGTGCCAGTAGTATTGGACGGGGGGTAGGTGAAAAACTGTTTTTT,CASSIGRGVGEKLFF,-,-,TRBV19,TRBJ1-4
TGTGCCAGCAGCCCTTCTGTGCGTGATGAGCAGTTCTTC,CASSPSVRDEQFF,-,-,TRBV28,TRBJ2-1
TGTGCCAGTAGTATAGTCCCGACAGGGGCGCGTGAAAAACTGTTTTTT,CASSIVPTGAREKLFF,-,TRBD1,TRBV19,TRBJ1-4
TGTGCCAGTAGTATCGTTTCAGGGCAAGACGAGCAGTACTTC,CASSIVSGQDEQYF,once,-,TRBV19,TRBJ2-7
TGTGCCAGCAGCCTCCCCCGTGGAGCGAGCTCTGGAAACACCATATATTTT,CASSLPRGASSGNTIYF,-,-,TRBV9,TRBJ1-3
TGTGCCAGCAGCGACCTGGGACAGGATAACTATGGCTACACCTTC,CASSDLGQDNYGYTF,-,TRBD1,TRBV9,TRBJ1-2
TGTGCCAGCAGCAACCGACAGGGGAGCCCCTACGAGCAGTACTTC,CASSNRQGSPYEQYF,once,TRBD1,TRBV9,TRBJ2-7
TGTGCCAGTAGTTCGCGCGCGGAAACTGGGTCCTCCTCCGGCTACACCTTC,CASSSRAETGSSSGYTF,-,-,TRBV19,TRBJ1-2
TGTGCCAGCATGGACAGAACCTACGAGCAGTACTTC,CASMDRTYEQYF,-,-,TRBV28,TRBJ2-7
TGTGCCCTACGGACAGAAACCTACGAGCAGTACTTC,CALRTETYEQYF,-,-,TRBV10-3,TRBJ2-7
TGTGCCAGCAAGATGGTAGCGTGGACCGGGGAGCTGTTTTTT,CASKMVAWTGELFF,few,-,TRBV2,TRBJ2-2
TGTGCCCCGGCCCGGGGACTAGCGTCTTTCTCCTACGAGCAGTACTTC,CAPARGLASFSYEQYF,-,TRBD2,TRBV13,TRBJ2-7
TGTGCCAGCTCACCGAATCTAGCGAACTCTGGAAACACCATATATTTT,CASSPNLANSGNTIYF,-,-,TRBV18,TRBJ1-3
TGTGCCAGCAGCTCGACGACAGGGGACATTCAGCCCCAGCATTTT,CASSSTTGDIQPQHF,-,TRBD1,TRBV9,TRBJ1-5
TGTGCCAGCAGCTCCCTTTGGGACAGGGGTTGGGAGACCCAGTACTTC,CASSSLWDRGWETQYF,-,TRBD1,TRBV5-8,TRBJ2-5
TGTGCCAGCAGCCCCAGGACAGATACGCAGTATTTT,CASSPRTDTQYF,-,-,TRBV9,TRBJ2-3
TGTGCCAGCAGCCAAAGCTTGTACAATGAGCAGTTCTTC,CASSQSLYNEQFF,-,-,TRBV9,TRBJ2-1
TGTGCCAGCAACGGGGAAGGCTATGGCTACACCTTC,CASNGEGYGYTF,-,-,TRBV7-8,TRBJ1-2
TGTGCCAGTTCGACTAGCGGGAGTGGAGAGACCCAGTACTTC,CASSTSGSGETQYF,-,TRBD2,TRBV19,TRBJ2-5
TGTGCCAGCAGTGATTTACTCTCAGTGGGCAATTCACCCCTCCACTTT,CASSDLLSVGNSPLHF,-,-,TRBV2,TRBJ1-6
TGTGCCAGCAGCTTGCTAGCGGGAGGTGGAAGTGAGCAGTTCTTC,CASSLLAGGGSEQFF,few,TRBD2,TRBV7-9,TRBJ2-1
TGTGCCAGCAGCCCTCGCGAGGGAAGCAACTATGGCTACACCTTC,CASSPREGSNYGYTF,once,-,TRBV5-5,TRBJ1-2
TGCGCCAGCAGCTGGGGACTAGCGGATTACAATGAGCAGTTCTTC,CASSWGLADYNEQFF,-,TRBD2,TRBV5-1,TRBJ2-1
TGTGCCAGCAGCTCTCGACTAGCGGGAACAGATACGCAGTATTTT,CASSSRLAGTDTQYF,-,TRBD2,TRBV9,TRBJ2-3
TGCGCCAGCAGCTTCCGACAGGGAAACGAGCAGTACTTC,CASSFRQGNEQYF,-,TRBD1,TRBV5-1,TRBJ2-7
TGCGCCAGCAGCGTCAGCGGGTACTCCTACAATGAGCAGTTCTTC,CASSVSGYSYNEQFF,-,-,TRBV5-1,TRBJ2-1